This T cell receptor beta chain originates from a study of T cell changes during pregnancy in multiple sclerosis. Profiling relied on immunoSEQ multiplex PCR, and the TCRdb table lists in-frame clones only, not all of them. This table holds around 100,000 clones, around 92% found once. Sequenced material: peripheral blood, taken after pregnancy. This clonotype was sampled from a female donor with multiple sclerosis, enrolled in a pregnancy study.

The CDR3 reads CASSYPGRHYEQYF. In DNA, the CDR3 is TGTGCCAGCAGTTACCCAGGCAGGCACTACGAGCAGTACTTC. The chain combines TRBV6-5 with TRBJ2-7; D unclear. Trimming took off 2 bases at V and 3 bases at J, with 11 bases between the two ends. This CDR3 has 14 amino acids. Germline loops: CDR1 MNHEY, CDR2 SVGAGI.